This section outlines one T cell receptor (beta chain) sequence together with its context. The target antigen is unknown. The entry originates in a study of blood T cells in healthy people across ages. Together with a sample-barcoded 5' primer, a J-beta primer mix was included in a second PCR lasting roughly 6 to 12 cycles. TCRdb reprocessed the 5' RACE reads with MiXCR, giving one entry per CDR3 protein. The sample records fewer than 800,000 distinct CDR3 sequences, more than 40% being singletons. Whole-study findings and limits: Age showed a roughly linear inverse relationship with TCR beta diversity per million T cells.

Germline assignment: CDR1 PRHDT and CDR2 FYEKMQ (reference sequence). Deletions cut 5 bases from V and 7 bases from J, with 21 bases between. This CDR3 region has 16 residues. The sequence was obtained from a woman aged 55-69 years in good health. The sample taken for sequencing was blood. V and J are TRBV13 and TRBJ2-1, with D tentatively TRBD2 (6 bases). CDR3 in amino acids: CASSTLGGRSGNEQFF. In nucleotides, the CDR3 is TGTGCCAGCAGCACCCTGGGGGGACGGTCTGGAAATGAGCAGTTCTTC.